Below, 5 T cell receptor beta chains from the same sample are listed, as sequenced in a study of post-analysis software for immune sequencing data. Findings and limits, study-wide: TRBV5-6, TRBV5-1 and TRBV20-1 were among four or five TRBV segments more frequent in patients than controls.

Antigens for these TCRs are unknown. Unique molecular identifiers tagged the TCR beta cDNA libraries. TCRdb redid the calling of the PCR reads with MiXCR, one entry per CDR3 protein. The sample holds roughly 540,000 distinct CDR3 sequences, approximately 34% seen once. Sequencing input: blood. These receptors came from a girl aged 2-17 years with multiple sclerosis.

The gene calls are TRBV4-1 and TRBJ1-5; 11 bases are a match to TRBD1. The trim removed 1 base at V and 9 bases at J, leaving 5 bases unmatched. Germline V lookup: CDR1 MGHRA, CDR2 YSYEKL. The CDR3 is 15 amino acids. This CDR3 is CASSQGDRGSWPQHF. CDR3 sequence (DNA): TGCGCCAGCAGCCAAGGGGACAGGGGGTCATGGCCCCAGCATTTT.

The rearrangement joins TRBV5-1 to TRBJ1-1; 7 bases match TRBD1. CDR1 and CDR2 (germline): SGHRS, YFSETQ. J lost 5 bases, V lost 4 bases, and 8 bases had no gene match. This CDR3 contains 14 residues. CDR3 sequence: CASSTEGARTEAFF. CDR3 nucleotide sequence: TGCGCCAGCAGCACCGAGGGGGCGCGGACTGAAGCTTTCTTT. Looking up the rest from reference TRBV5-1 and TRBJ1-1 gives the full variable domain: KAGVTQTPRYLIKTRGQQVTLSCSPISGHRSVSWYQQTPGQGLQFLFEYFSETQRNKGNFPGRFSGRQFSNSRSEMNVSTLELGDSALYLCASSTEGARTEAFFGQGTRLTVV.

CDR3 region: CASKGRAIEQYF. The DNA for the CDR3 is TGTGCCAGCAAAGGCAGGGCCATCGAGCAGTACTTC. The V call is TRBV3-1, the J call TRBJ2-7; D perhaps matches TRBD1 (5 bases). Germline V gene data show CDR1 as LGHDT and CDR2 as YNNKEL (reference sequence). There are 12 residues in the CDR3. Trimming cost V 7 bases and J 6 bases, with 13 bases left between them.

The rearrangement links TRBV14 to TRBJ2-2; D call uncertain. Germline assignment: CDR1 SGHDN and CDR2 FVKESK. The CDR3 spans 15 residues. Trimming cost V 2 bases and J 2 bases, with 9 bases left between them. The CDR3 region has the DNA TGTGCCAGCAGCCAACAGGCGGTAAACACCGGGGAGCTGTTTTTT. This gives the protein CASSQQAVNTGELFF.

The rearrangement joins TRBV6-1 to TRBJ2-4, with 10 bases matching TRBD1. The CDR3 has 17 residues. After removal of 4 bases from V and 0 bases from J, the junction contained 6 bases not matched to a gene. Looked up from germline, CDR1 is MNHNS and CDR2 is SASEGT. The CDR3 sequence is CASSGLGQGIAKNIQYF. CDR3 sequence (DNA): TGTGCCAGCAGTGGATTGGGACAGGGGATAGCCAAAAACATTCAGTACTTC.